The 14 T cell receptor beta chains given below trace back to one sample, sequenced in a study of shared clonotypes between healthy human individuals (dated by TCRdb to the early 2020s). The library was prepared using the immunoSEQ multiplex PCR assay. Not all clones reach the TCRdb copy of this immuneACCESS table, which keeps in-frame sequences only. Checked studies attribute under half of the gap to unresolved V genes and leave the rest unexplained. In this sample the table shows some 1.5 million clones, roughly 96% of which occur a single time. Roughly 1.1% of the sample goes to the ten largest clones. The sequenced sample was naive CD4+ T cells sorted from blood. The sample's cell subset or site label, in plain terms: CD45RA+ positively selected. The origin of the receptors is a man younger than 45 in good health.

V and J are TRBV19 and TRBJ2-1, with D uncertain. The V end lost 3 bases, the J end lost 2 bases, and 8 bases lay between the germline ends. This CDR3 is 14 amino acids long. Germline V gene lookup returns CDR1 LNHDA and CDR2 SQIVND (reference sequence). CDR3 sequence reads: CASSMDWTYNEQFF. The CDR3 DNA sequence: TGTGCCAGTAGTATGGATTGGACCTACAATGAGCAGTTCTTC.

This sequence joins TRBV7-9 and TRBJ1-3; D is unresolved. Germline CDR1 and CDR2: SEHNR and FQNEAQ (reference sequence). The CDR3 totals 17 residues. Trimming shortened V by 3 bases and J by 0 bases, and 15 bases separated the two germline ends. CDR3 loop: CASSFRDTGYSGNTIYF. In DNA form, the CDR3 reads TGTGCCAGCAGCTTCCGCGACACGGGTTACTCTGGAAACACCATATATTTT.

The gene calls are TRBV5-1 and TRBJ1-2; tentative D call: TRBD1 (5 bases). The CDR3 has 15 residues. Trimming shortened V by 0 bases and J by 2 bases, and 11 bases separated the two germline ends. CDR1 and CDR2 (germline): SGHRS, YFSETQ. Here the CDR3 reads CASSLVGAENYGYTF. The CDR3 coding sequence is TGCGCCAGCAGCTTGGTCGGGGCGGAAAACTATGGCTACACCTTC. Using reference TRBV5-1 and TRBJ1-2 for the parts outside the CDR3, the full variable domain is KAGVTQTPRYLIKTRGQQVTLSCSPISGHRSVSWYQQTPGQGLQFLFEYFSETQRNKGNFPGRFSGRQFSNSRSEMNVSTLELGDSALYLCASSLVGAENYGYTFGSGTRLTVV.

The rearrangement links TRBV6-5 to TRBJ2-3, with TRBD2 matching 8 bases. CDR3 length: 14 residues. Germline V gene data show CDR1 as MNHEY and CDR2 as SVGAGI. Unmatched junction bases numbered 4, after V lost 4 bases and J lost 4 bases. The CDR3 sequence: CASSLAGSSDTQYF. The DNA of the CDR3 is TGTGCCAGCAGTTTAGCGGGATCGTCAGATACGCAGTATTTT.

This clone occurred once. The chain uses TRBV14 and TRBJ2-7; weak D call: TRBD2 (6 bases). CDR1 and CDR2 from the germline V gene are SGHDN and FVKESK. The CDR3 loop spans 13 amino acids. The V end was cut by 4 bases, the J end by 7 bases, with 14 bases between. DNA for the CDR3: TGTGCCAGCAGCCTTTCGGGACTGGGGGAGCAGTACTTC. The encoded protein is CASSLSGLGEQYF.

This chain links TRBV14 with TRBJ2-7; D ambiguous. Germline CDR1 SGHDN, CDR2 FVKESK. Between the trimmed V and J ends, which lost 1 base and 4 bases, there was a span of 8 bases. This CDR3 region has 13 residues. CDR3: CASSQVNGYEQYF. In DNA, the CDR3 is TGTGCCAGCAGCCAAGTTAACGGGTACGAGCAGTACTTC. Complete variable domain (other parts from reference TRBV14 and TRBJ2-7): EAGVTQFPSHSVIEKGQTVTLRCDPISGHDNLYWYRRVMGKEIKFLLHFVKESKQDESGMPNNRFLAERTGGTYSTLKVQPAELEDSGVYFCASSQVNGYEQYFGPGTRLTVT.

The chain recombines TRBV7-9 with TRBJ2-5, with a weak D call TRBD2 (7 bases). CDR1 is SEHNR, CDR2 FQNEAQ, per germline (reference sequence). The V and J ends lost 3 bases and 4 bases respectively, with 21 bases between them. The CDR3 has 17 amino acids. CDR3: CASSFVGGAYFPETQYF. Written as DNA, the CDR3 is TGTGCCAGCAGCTTTGTTGGGGGGGCTTATTTCCCAGAGACCCAGTACTTC. The full variable domain, in which reference TRBV7-9 and TRBJ2-5 provide the parts outside the CDR3, is DTGVSQNPRHKITKRGQNVTFRCDPISEHNRLYWYRQTLGQGPEFLTYFQNEAQLEKSRLLSDRFSAERPKGSFSTLEIQRTEQGDSAMYLCASSFVGGAYFPETQYFGPGTRLLVL.

The chain recombines TRBV5-6 with TRBJ1-2, with D unclear. The CDR3 extends over 14 amino acids. Trimming removed 0 bases at V and 2 bases at J, with 8 bases between. CDR1 and CDR2 (germline): SGHDT, YYEEEE. CDR3 sequence (DNA): TGTGCCAGCAGCTTGGCGGAAGGGAACTATGGCTACACCTTC. It codes for CASSLAEGNYGYTF.

J is TRBJ2-1 and V is TRBV5-1; the D gene is possibly TRBD2 (5 bases). The germline V gene encodes CDR1 SGHRS and CDR2 YFSETQ. The CDR3 covers 14 residues. Trimming took 5 bases from V and 6 from J, leaving 15 bases between them. The CDR3 sequence: CASRLAFSSNEQFF. The CDR3 coding sequence is TGCGCCAGCAGGCTAGCCTTTTCTAGCAATGAGCAGTTCTTC.

The table lists this clone with a count of one. The chain recombines TRBV28 with TRBJ2-1; possibly TRBD1 for D (5 bases). Germline CDR1 MDHEN, CDR2 SYDVKM. This CDR3 contains 13 residues. The V end was cut by 3 bases, the J end by 8 bases, with 11 bases between. CDR3 region: CASSLSGPYEQFF. The CDR3 DNA sequence: TGTGCCAGCAGTTTGTCAGGGCCCTATGAGCAGTTCTTC. Using reference TRBV28 and TRBJ2-1 for the parts outside the CDR3, the full variable domain is DVKVTQSSRYLVKRTGEKVFLECVQDMDHENMFWYRQDPGLGLRLIYFSYDVKMKEKGDIPEGYSVSREKKERFSLILESASTNQTSMYLCASSLSGPYEQFFGPGTRLTVL.

The V call is TRBV5-1, the J call TRBJ2-7; TRBD2 is a possible D gene (6 bases). The CDR3 loop spans 15 amino acids. Germline-derived CDR1 and CDR2 are SGHRS and YFSETQ. Deletions cut 0 bases from V and 6 bases from J, with 16 bases between. CDR3 protein: CASSLAASAGTEQYF. As DNA, the CDR3 is TGCGCCAGCAGCTTGGCGGCTAGCGCGGGTACCGAGCAGTACTTC.

The V and J genes are TRBV7-3 and TRBJ2-1; 8 bases are shared with TRBD1. This CDR3 has 17 amino acids. Trimming removed 1 base from V and 4 bases from J; junction bases left unmatched: 9. Germline CDR1 SGHTA, CDR2 FQGTGA. CDR3 bases: TGTGCCAGCAGCTTAAGCGGGACAGGATCGGGATACAATGAGCAGTTCTTC. As protein: CASSLSGTGSGYNEQFF.

Turning to this clone: A junction end diverges from the germline sequence, so it may reflect a read error. This sequence joins TRBV7-8 and TRBJ2-7; a weak D match, TRBD2 (6 bases). The CDR3 covers 15 residues. Germline V CDR1 and CDR2: SGHVS, FQNEAQ. DNA for the CDR3: TGTGCCAGCAGCAGCCCGGGACTTCCCTCCCACGAGCAGTACTTC. Translating it yields CASSSPGLPSHEQYF.

The rearrangement joins TRBV6-1 to TRBJ1-2; TRBD1 might be the D (5 bases). Germline V gene data show CDR1 as MNHNS and CDR2 as SASEGT. V shed 4 bases and J shed 6 bases, with 18 bases lying between them. There are 15 residues in the CDR3. CDR3 bases: TGTGCCAGCAGTGTGAGGGGCAGGGTAAGCGATGGCTACACCTTC. It is translated as CASSVRGRVSDGYTF.